This T cell receptor beta chain was recorded in a study of T cells in Graves' hyperthyroidism and ophthalmopathy. It was RNA transcripts that yielded the amplified TCR beta CDR3 regions. First-round RT-PCR of the TCR CDR3 relied on the HTBI primer set. Via MiXCR, TCRdb re-called the multiplex PCR reads, giving one row per CDR3 protein. The sample includes 550,000 to 700,000 distinct CDR3 sequences, approximately 44% of them seen just once. CDR3 length: 14 residues. Unmatched junction bases numbered 12, after V lost 8 bases and J lost 6 bases. Per the germline V gene, CDR1 is SNHLY and CDR2 is FYNNEI. Uncontrolled infection, other autoimmune disease, pregnancy or lactation excluded patients. Diagnoses used clinical symptoms, serum thyroxine and TRAb, thyroid ultrasound and orbital computed tomography.

The receptor was isolated from an adult woman with Graves' disease, either hyperthyroidism or ophthalmopathy (not recorded which). Material for sequencing was peripheral blood or thyroid tissue (not recorded which). The chain uses TRBV2 and TRBJ1-2, with TRBD1 identical over 7 bases. In DNA form, the CDR3 reads TGTGCCAGCCTTAACGCGGGGACAGAACATGGCTACACCTTC. It codes for CASLNAGTEHGYTF.